The 12 T cell receptor beta chains below all came from one sample that was sequenced in a study of T cell clonotyping in hematopoietic cell transplantation (TCRdb year 2021). Libraries were built with the immunoSEQ multiplex PCR assay. In its TCRdb copy, this immuneACCESS table keeps in-frame sequences only and misses some clones. Where compared with another copy, unresolved V genes explain less than half of these, and the others have no known cause. A total of over 25,000 clones appear in this sample, 80% to 90% of them only once. 24% of the sample belongs to the ten largest clones. The sample's time point label, decoded: recipient sample about 28 days before transplant, after cytoreduction. The source was peripheral blood mononuclear cells, collected before stem cell transplant. These receptors all stem from a woman aged 55-70 years with acute myeloid leukemia. Some clones in this sample may be carry-over from other donors' samples.

The V gene is TRBV4-3, the J gene TRBJ1-1, with D possibly TRBD1 on 5 matching bases. The ends were cut back, 0 bases at V and 5 bases at J, with 16 bases in the middle. The CDR3 has 16 amino acids. Per the germline V gene, CDR1 is LGHNA and CDR2 is YSLEER. CDR3 DNA: TGCGCCAGCAGCCAAGAACTTCCTGGGGGGAGGACTGAAGCTTTCTTT. The encoded protein is CASSQELPGGRTEAFF.

This clone was detected only a few times. The chain employs TRBV30 and TRBJ1-1; D not certain. Germline V gene data show CDR1 as GTSNPN and CDR2 as SVGIG (reference sequence). The CDR3 length is 14 residues. Trimming pared 4 bases from V and 0 bases from J, leaving 12 bases between. CDR3: CAWKADGLNTEAFF. CDR3 sequence (DNA): TGTGCCTGGAAAGCGGACGGCCTGAACACTGAAGCTTTCTTT.

The chain has TRBV5-1 and TRBJ1-2, with no clear D. The ends were cut back, 2 bases at V and 3 bases at J, with 11 bases in the middle. The CDR3 consists of 14 residues. Per the germline V gene, CDR1 is SGHRS and CDR2 is YFSETQ. CDR3 region: CASSFSPVDYGYTF. CDR3 in DNA: TGCGCCAGCAGCTTTAGCCCGGTGGACTATGGCTACACCTTC.

J is TRBJ1-1 and V is TRBV6-5; perhaps TRBD1 as D (5 bases). The CDR3 covers 15 residues. Trimming cost V 2 bases and J 0 bases, with 10 bases left between them. Germline V gene data show CDR1 as MNHEY and CDR2 as SVGAGI. The CDR3 is CASSYNGDLNTEAFF. The CDR3 DNA reads TGTGCCAGCAGTTACAACGGGGACTTGAACACTGAAGCTTTCTTT.

The V and J genes are TRBV4-1 and TRBJ2-7, with 8 positions matching TRBD2. The CDR3 spans 15 residues. Germline values: CDR1 MGHRA, CDR2 YSYEKL. V lost 6 bases to trimming and J lost 3 bases; unmatched junction nucleotides: 10. The CDR3 spells CASSPPGTRDYEQYF. In DNA form, the CDR3 reads TGCGCCAGCAGTCCCCCCGGGACTAGGGACTACGAGCAGTACTTC.

The chain is built from TRBV28 and TRBJ2-5; TRBD1 is a possible D gene (5 bases). Looked up from germline, CDR1 is MDHEN and CDR2 is SYDVKM. The CDR3 consists of 12 residues. Trimming took off 6 bases at V and 1 base at J, with 6 bases between the two ends. The CDR3 nucleotides read TGTGCCAGCAGAGGGGCCCAAGAGACCCAGTACTTC. Translating it yields CASRGAQETQYF.

The chain has TRBV5-6 and TRBJ2-5; D may be TRBD2 (7 bases). V was clipped by 1 base and J by 9 bases, with 13 bases between them. The CDR3 loop spans 13 amino acids. Germline V gene data show CDR1 as SGHDT and CDR2 as YYEEEE. The CDR3: CASSLLAEGAQYF. In DNA form, the CDR3 reads TGTGCCAGCAGCTTGCTAGCGGAGGGGGCCCAGTACTTC.

V is TRBV2 and J is TRBJ1-5; 10 bases fit TRBD1. The CDR3 consists of 14 residues. V was pared by 6 bases and J by 6 bases, with 5 bases of the junction left unmatched. The V gene's germline CDR1 is SNHLY and CDR2 FYNNEI. The CDR3 bases are TGTGCCAGCAGCGGACAGGGGGGAGGTCAGCCCCAGCATTTT. This codes for CASSGQGGGQPQHF.

The rearrangement uses TRBV7-3 and TRBJ2-6, with D perhaps matching TRBD2 (6 bases). The CDR3 runs to 17 residues. Deletions cut 0 bases from V and 0 bases from J, with 9 bases between. Germline lookup yields CDR1 SGHTA and CDR2 FQGTGA. CDR3 DNA sequence: TGTGCCAGCAGCTTAACGTTGGGGGGCTCTGGGGCCAACGTCCTGACTTTC. Encoded protein: CASSLTLGGSGANVLTF.

This chain connects TRBV4-1 to TRBJ1-2, with TRBD1 matching over 7 bases. This CDR3 comprises 17 residues. CDR1 and CDR2 from the germline V gene are MGHRA and YSYEKL. Germline trimming cut 2 bases from V and 6 bases from J; bases unmatched to any gene: 15. The CDR3 protein is CASSQWAAARGPDGYTF. CDR3 DNA sequence: TGCGCCAGCAGCCAATGGGCGGCGGCGAGGGGGCCGGATGGCTACACCTTC.

This chain connects TRBV9 to TRBJ1-1, with 8 positions matching TRBD1. Trimming cost V 4 bases and J 0 bases; bases outside gene matches: 8. The CDR3 runs to 16 residues. The germline gives CDR1 SGDLS, CDR2 YYNGEE. As DNA, the CDR3 is TGTGCCAGCAGCAGGGGACAGGAGTTGATGAACACTGAAGCTTTCTTT. Translation: CASSRGQELMNTEAFF.

The genes are TRBV4-3 and TRBJ1-2; D is possibly TRBD1 (5 bases). V lost 0 bases and J 4 bases, leaving 9 bases between the germline ends. The CDR3 runs to 14 residues. The germline V gene encodes CDR1 LGHNA and CDR2 YSLEER. The CDR3 coding sequence is TGCGCCAGCAGCCAAGATCCCGGGGCCTATGGCTACACCTTC. Protein: CASSQDPGAYGYTF.